The clone carrying this T cell receptor (beta chain) was detected ten times or more. No antigen is known for it. This sample stems from a study of read filtering for tumor transcriptome and immune sequencing. V lost 4 bases, J lost 0 bases, and 10 bases lay in between. The CDR3 loop spans 15 amino acids. Germline V CDR1 and CDR2: LGHDT, YNNKEL (reference sequence). Study-wide points: Dropping single-read clonotypes raised IR-seq and RNA-seq shared-clonotype correlation.

The library was built from about 400 ng RNA with molecular barcoded adaptors for alpha/delta and beta/gamma chains. MiXCR, applied by TCRdb to the reads, yields one record per CDR3 protein. The repertoire consists of 35,000 to 40,000 distinct CDR3 sequences, with around 13% occurring once and the leading ten covering approximately 35%. The sequence was obtained from a donor aged 40 or over with multiple myeloma. The gene calls are TRBV3-1 and TRBJ2-4, with D hard to call. Sequenced input: a population of CD138-negative cells sorted from bone marrow. This chain's CDR3 is CASSPMAAAKNIQYF. The CDR3 DNA sequence: TGTGCCAGCAGCCCTATGGCAGCAGCCAAAAACATTCAGTACTTC.